The 31 T cell receptor beta chains in this list originate from one sample, sequenced in a study of human T cells and chemical hapten exposure. The library attached unique molecular identifiers to individual cDNA molecules. TCRdb re-analysed the reads in MiXCR, keeping a single row per CDR3 protein. The data show about 120,000 distinct CDR3 sequences, with 8.5% seen just once and 1.4% held by the top ten. Unfractionated whole blood was the source of the extracted total RNA. The sample was whole blood. These receptors were collected from a human donor in good health. Some clones in this sample may be carry-over from other donors' samples.

There are a few counts of this clonotype. The V gene is TRBV11-3, the J gene TRBJ2-3, with unresolved D. CDR1 is SGHNT, CDR2 YENEEA, per germline. The V end was cut by 4 bases, the J end by 0 bases, with 14 bases between. The CDR3 is 16 residues long. CDR3 loop: CASSSGGRSSTDTQYF. CDR3 bases: TGTGCCAGCAGCTCTGGTGGGCGCTCTAGCACAGATACGCAGTATTTT.

The chain carries TRBV29-1 and TRBJ2-1; D possibly corresponds to TRBD1 (5 bases). Germline V lookup: CDR1 SQVTM, CDR2 ANQGSEA. Trimming took 8 bases from V and 6 from J, leaving 11 bases between them. This CDR3 is 11 amino acids long. The CDR3 sequence is CSHPRGNEQFF. The CDR3, as DNA: TGCAGCCATCCTAGGGGCAATGAGCAGTTCTTC.

This clonotype was found a few times. This chain joins TRBV7-6 and TRBJ2-2; 13 positions agree with TRBD2. The junction had 3 bases not matched to a gene; V was cut back by 2 bases and J by 6 bases. This CDR3 spans 16 amino acids. Germline CDR1 and CDR2: SGHVS and FNYEAQ. The CDR3 here is CASSLKLAGGAGELFF. The CDR3 DNA sequence: TGTGCCAGCAGCTTAAAACTAGCGGGAGGGGCCGGGGAGCTGTTTTTT.

The chain recombines TRBV12-3 or TRBV12-4 with TRBJ2-5; 11 nucleotides agree with TRBD2. V shed 7 bases and J 5 bases; nucleotides not matched to a gene: 9. The CDR3 extends over 15 amino acids. The CDR3, as DNA: TGTGCCAGCACCCCATCTAGCGGGAGGCCCGAGACCCAGTACTTC. Its translation is CASTPSSGRPETQYF.

This clonotype has ten or more counts. This chain joins TRBV27 and TRBJ1-1, with D possibly matching TRBD1 (6 bases). The CDR3 contains 14 residues. Trimming took off 5 bases at V and 5 bases at J, with 15 bases between the two ends. The germline V gene encodes CDR1 MNHEY and CDR2 SMNVEV (reference sequence). CDR3 sequence reads: CASSPAVTGTEAFF. CDR3 nucleotide sequence: TGTGCCAGCAGTCCAGCCGTAACAGGGACTGAAGCTTTCTTT.

This chain joins TRBV20-1 and TRBJ2-5; 9 bases match TRBD1. Germline V gene data show CDR1 as DFQATT and CDR2 as SNEGSKA (reference sequence). The CDR3 is 15 residues long. The V segment lost 6 bases and the J segment 5 bases; nucleotides outside the gene matches: 13. For the CDR3, the DNA is TGCAGTGCCAATCCCGGGACAGGGTTCTTTGAGACCCAGTACTTC. It codes for CSANPGTGFFETQYF.

This clonotype was detected only a few times. The rearrangement links TRBV6-2 or TRBV6-3 to TRBJ2-5; D call uncertain. V gave up 2 bases and J gave up 0 bases, with 7 bases separating them. The CDR3 contains 14 residues. Germline V lookup: CDR1 MNHEY, CDR2 SVGEGT. The CDR3 is CASSYPSYQETQYF. DNA for the CDR3: TGTGCCAGCAGTTACCCGTCGTACCAAGAGACCCAGTACTTC.

The rearrangement joins TRBV7-9 to TRBJ2-1; 7 nucleotides match TRBD1. Germline loops: CDR1 SEHNR, CDR2 FQNEAQ (reference sequence). Trimming took 3 bases from V and 5 from J; bases not matched to a gene: 1. The CDR3 contains 13 residues. CDR3 sequence: CASSFRGNNEQFF. The CDR3 DNA is TGTGCCAGCAGCTTCAGGGGGAACAATGAGCAGTTCTTC.

Many counts were recorded for this clonotype. The chain combines TRBV6-6 with TRBJ1-1; D is undetermined. Germline V gene sequence: CDR1 MNHNY, CDR2 SVGAGI (reference sequence). This CDR3 is built from 11 residues. Here the CDR3 DNA reads TGTGAACTCTCAAAAGGAACTGAAGCTTTCTTT. Translated, it gives CELSKGTEAFF.

This clonotype was seen at least ten times. The chain has TRBV29-1 and TRBJ2-7; D possibly matches TRBD1 or TRBD2 (5 bases each). In germline, CDR1 is SQVTM, CDR2 ANQGSEA. The CDR3 has 11 residues. V was clipped by 4 bases and J by 5 bases, with 9 bases between them. For the CDR3, the DNA is TGCAGCGTTGTATGGGGGAACGAGCAGTACTTC. Amino acids: CSVVWGNEQYF.

This clonotype was seen more than once but under ten times. The chain joins TRBV12-5 to TRBJ2-7; 9 bases agree with TRBD2. The CDR3 covers 16 residues. Germline CDR1 LGHNT, CDR2 FRNRAP. Unmatched junction bases numbered 15, after V lost 7 bases and J lost 5 bases. CDR3 coding DNA: TGTGCTAGTGCGGGCAGGGTAACACTAGCGGGCAACGAGCAGTACTTC. As protein: CASAGRVTLAGNEQYF.

This clonotype was recorded a few times. The chain uses TRBV30 and TRBJ1-1; no clear D. The CDR3 has 15 amino acids. V gave up 1 base and J gave up 5 bases, with 17 bases separating them. Germline values: CDR1 GTSNPN, CDR2 SVGIG (reference sequence). CDR3 region: CAWSGAVGMGTEAFF. CDR3 coding DNA: TGTGCCTGGAGTGGGGCGGTGGGGATGGGGACTGAAGCTTTCTTT.

This clonotype was counted a few times. This chain joins TRBV20-1 and TRBJ2-7, with D perhaps matching TRBD2 (6 bases). V was trimmed by 1 base and J by 3 bases, leaving 10 bases between them. CDR1 and CDR2 from the germline V gene are DFQATT and SNEGSKA (reference sequence). The CDR3 runs to 13 residues. CDR3 nucleotide sequence: TGCAGTGCTAGAGGGTCGGGGGTCTACGAGCAGTACTTC. This encodes CSARGSGVYEQYF.

This clonotype occurred many times. V gene TRBV6-5 combines with J gene TRBJ1-5; D uncertain. The V gene lost 5 bases and the J gene lost 3 bases, with 5 bases spanning the gap. Germline CDR1 is MNHEY and CDR2 is SVGAGI. This CDR3 comprises 12 residues. The CDR3 is CASSGPNQPQHF. CDR3 sequence (DNA): TGTGCCAGCAGTGGACCCAATCAGCCCCAGCATTTT.

This clonotype showed up just a few times. J is TRBJ2-7 and V is TRBV10-3, with 7 bases matching TRBD1. J was trimmed by 2 bases and V by 11 bases; bases with no gene match: 9. There are 13 residues in the CDR3. The germline gives CDR1 ENHRY, CDR2 SYGVKD. The CDR3 DNA follows: TGTGCCGTCGCCCCCGGGACAGCCTACGAGCAGTACTTC. Translating gives CAVAPGTAYEQYF.

This clonotype has ten or more counts. J is TRBJ1-1 and V is TRBV12-5, with D hard to call. This CDR3 spans 16 amino acids. Trimming stripped 7 bases from V and 0 bases from J, with 18 bases between. CDR1 and CDR2 from the germline V gene are LGHNT and FRNRAP. The chain's CDR3 is CASVPSLGHLNTEAFF. The CDR3 DNA reads TGTGCTAGTGTCCCTTCCCTGGGTCACCTGAACACTGAAGCTTTCTTT.

This clonotype was seen repeatedly, ten times or more. The chain employs TRBV1 and TRBJ2-7. TRBV1 is a pseudogene segment. This CDR3 contains 14 residues. CDR3 residues: CTSRFRRRSYEQYF. CDR3 nucleotide sequence: TGCACCAGCCGCTTCCGGCGTCGGTCCTACGAGCAGTACTTC.

This clonotype was observed a handful of times. This chain uses TRBV5-4 with TRBJ1-3; possible D gene TRBD1, 6 bases. Trimming stripped 5 bases from V and 3 bases from J, with 12 bases between. Germline V gene sequence: CDR1 SGHNT, CDR2 YYREEE (reference sequence). The CDR3 extends over 14 amino acids. The CDR3 is CASSSGTNGNTIYF. In DNA form, the CDR3 reads TGTGCCAGCAGTTCCGGGACAAATGGAAACACCATATATTTT.

This clonotype was counted ten times or more. The chain recombines TRBV7-2 with TRBJ2-3; D is undetermined. CDR1 is SGHTA, CDR2 FQGNSA, per germline. V dropped 5 bases and J dropped 2 bases, with 11 bases sitting between them. The length of the CDR3 is 14 residues. DNA of the CDR3: TGTGCCAGCAGCGTTACAGCATACACAGATACGCAGTATTTT. It specifies CASSVTAYTDTQYF. The variable domain in full, completed from reference TRBV7-2 and TRBJ2-3, reads GAGVSQSPSNKVTEKGKDVELRCDPISGHTALYWYRQSLGQGLEFLIYFQGNSAPDKSGLPSDRFSAERTGGSVSTLTIQRTQQEDSAVYLCASSVTAYTDTQYFGPGTRLTVL.

The chain employs TRBV27 and TRBJ2-5, with 10 bases matching TRBD2. Germline trimming cut 7 bases from V and 1 base from J; bases unmatched to any gene: 6. Germline CDR1 reads MNHEY; CDR2 reads SMNVEV (reference sequence). The CDR3 extends over 15 amino acids. The CDR3, as DNA: TGTGCCAGCACACCTAGCGGGGGAGGCCAAGAGACCCAGTACTTC. Amino acids: CASTPSGGGQETQYF.

This clonotype was seen more than once but under ten times. The gene calls are TRBV5-1 and TRBJ1-4, with D possibly TRBD1 on 5 matching bases. Germline CDR1 and CDR2: SGHRS and YFSETQ. The CDR3 extends over 15 amino acids. The V gene lost 5 bases and the J gene lost 0 bases, with 11 bases spanning the gap. CDR3 amino acids: CASRSDSPTNEKLFF. The CDR3 nucleotides are TGCGCCAGCAGATCCGACAGCCCAACTAATGAAAAACTGTTTTTT.

This clonotype has a count of ten or more. This chain links TRBV11-2 with TRBJ2-7, with D maybe TRBD1 (5 bases). V was clipped by 3 bases and J by 0 bases, with 12 bases between them. The CDR3 is 15 residues long. Germline values: CDR1 SGHAT, CDR2 FQNNGV. The CDR3 loop reads CASSFDSRSSYEQYF. CDR3 nucleotide sequence: TGTGCCAGCAGCTTCGACAGCAGATCCTCCTACGAGCAGTACTTC.

The chain carries TRBV12-3 or TRBV12-4 and TRBJ2-6; the D gene is possibly TRBD1 (6 bases). V shed 6 bases and J shed 11 bases, with 20 bases lying between them. CDR3 length: 15 amino acids. The DNA of the CDR3 is TGTGCCAGCAGCGACGGACAGATCCGCCCCGACGTCCTGACTTTC. It specifies CASSDGQIRPDVLTF.

The chain couples TRBV30 to TRBJ2-3, with 7 bases that match TRBD2. The germline V gene has CDR1 GTSNPN and CDR2 SVGIG (reference sequence). The CDR3 is 13 amino acids. Unmatched junction bases numbered 6, after V lost 4 bases and J lost 5 bases. The CDR3 sequence: CAWNAREGDTQYF. For the CDR3, the DNA is TGTGCCTGGAACGCCAGGGAGGGAGATACGCAGTATTTT.

This clonotype was found a few times. The V and J genes are TRBV5-8 and TRBJ2-3; tentatively, D is TRBD1 (8 bases). From germline, CDR1 is SGHTS and CDR2 YDEGEE. V lost 4 bases and J 2 bases, leaving 14 bases between the germline ends. CDR3 length: 15 amino acids. CDR3 bases: TGTGCCAGCAGCCTCACAGGGGGGGCCACAGATACGCAGTATTTT. Translating gives CASSLTGGATDTQYF.

This clonotype was observed a few times. V is TRBV4-1 and J is TRBJ2-1, with D unclear. The CDR3 consists of 15 residues. CDR1 is MGHRA, CDR2 YSYEKL, per germline. V lost 1 base and J lost 4, with 11 bases in between. The CDR3 here is CASSQGPETYNEQFF. In DNA form, the CDR3 reads TGCGCCAGCAGCCAAGGACCCGAGACTTACAATGAGCAGTTCTTC.

This clonotype was detected only a few times. The chain couples TRBV20-1 to TRBJ2-2, with 10 bases identical to TRBD1. The CDR3 runs 17 residues. V shed 0 bases and J 0 bases; nucleotides not matched to a gene: 4. CDR1 and CDR2 from the germline V gene are DFQATT and SNEGSKA (reference sequence). The CDR3 here is CSARDLGQGANTGELFF. CDR3 DNA: TGCAGTGCTAGAGACCTAGGACAGGGGGCGAACACCGGGGAGCTGTTTTTT.

This clonotype was observed many times. V usage is TRBV6-2 or TRBV6-3 and J usage is TRBJ2-1; 10 bases are a match to TRBD2. Germline values: CDR1 MNHEY, CDR2 SVGEGT. The V and J ends lost 6 bases and 6 bases, in that order; junction bases with no gene match: 17. The CDR3 is made up of 18 amino acids. CDR3 DNA: TGTGCCAGCAGCGAACGCCTAAAGCGGGGGGGCTTTTTCAATGAGCAGTTCTTC. Its protein product is CASSERLKRGGFFNEQFF.

The rearrangement links TRBV7-2 to TRBJ2-7; D possibly corresponds to TRBD2 (5 bases). The length of the CDR3 is 16 residues. The V gene lost 5 bases and the J gene lost 0 bases, with 17 bases spanning the gap. Germline values: CDR1 SGHTA, CDR2 FQGNSA. In DNA form, the CDR3 reads TGTGCCAGCAGCGGCCCAGTCGCGAGGGCCTCCTACGAGCAGTACTTC. It translates to CASSGPVARASYEQYF.

There are many counts of this clonotype. The V call is TRBV7-9, the J call TRBJ1-5, with D uncertain. Germline assignment: CDR1 SEHNR and CDR2 FQNEAQ (reference sequence). This CDR3 spans 14 amino acids. V was pared by 5 bases and J by 1 base, with 9 bases between. CDR3 DNA sequence: TGTGCCAGCAGCAAACAAAGCAGCAATCAGCCCCAGCATTTT. Its protein product is CASSKQSSNQPQHF.

The V and J genes are TRBV6-5 and TRBJ2-7; TRBD1 agrees at 8 bases. Trimming removed 6 bases from V and 0 bases from J; junction bases left unmatched: 7. CDR3 length equals 15 residues. CDR1 is MNHEY and CDR2 is SVGAGI in the germline V gene. CDR3 protein: CASRGQGPSSYEQYF. The CDR3 DNA sequence: TGTGCCAGCAGAGGACAGGGCCCCAGCTCCTACGAGCAGTACTTC.